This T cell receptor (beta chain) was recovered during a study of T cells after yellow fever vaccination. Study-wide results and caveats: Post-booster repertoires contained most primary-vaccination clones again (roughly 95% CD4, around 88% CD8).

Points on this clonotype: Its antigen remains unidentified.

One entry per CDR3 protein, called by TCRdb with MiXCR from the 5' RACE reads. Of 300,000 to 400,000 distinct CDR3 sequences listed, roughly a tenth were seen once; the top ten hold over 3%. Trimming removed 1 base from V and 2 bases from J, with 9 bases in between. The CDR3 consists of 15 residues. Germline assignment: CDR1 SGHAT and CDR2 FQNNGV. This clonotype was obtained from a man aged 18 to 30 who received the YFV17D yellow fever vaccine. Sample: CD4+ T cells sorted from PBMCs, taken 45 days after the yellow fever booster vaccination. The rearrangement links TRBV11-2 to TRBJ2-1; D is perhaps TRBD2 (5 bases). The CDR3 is CASSLGRGTYNEQFF. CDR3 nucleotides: TGTGCCAGCAGCTTAGGACGGGGAACCTACAATGAGCAGTTCTTC.